These 24 T cell receptor beta chains were all obtained from the same sample, sequenced in a study of blood T cells in healthy people across ages. A second PCR, run for roughly 7 to 11 cycles, used a sample-barcoded 5' primer plus a J-beta primer mix. TCRdb used MiXCR to reprocess the 5' RACE reads, holding one entry per CDR3 protein. The table lists about 680,000 distinct CDR3 sequences, about 52% of them singletons. Sequencing used blood. These receptors were obtained from a woman aged 60-70 years in good health.

This clonotype has at least ten counts. The gene calls are TRBV19 and TRBJ2-1; D is possibly TRBD2 (5 bases). The V gene lost 6 bases and the J gene lost 5 bases, with 17 bases spanning the gap. CDR1 is LNHDA and CDR2 is SQIVND in the germline V gene (reference sequence). The CDR3 contains 15 residues. The CDR3 nucleotides are TGTGCCAGTAGGCTCGGGATTCTGGAACACAATGAGCAGTTCTTC. It specifies CASRLGILEHNEQFF. Full variable domain (remainder filled in from reference TRBV19 and TRBJ2-1): DGGITQSPKYLFRKEGQNVTLSCEQNLNHDAMYWYRQDPGQGLRLIYYSQIVNDFQKGDIAEGYSVSREKKESFPLTVTSAQKNPTAFYLCASRLGILEHNEQFFGPGTRLTVL.

This clonotype was observed at least ten times. J is TRBJ2-3 and V is TRBV6-1; 9 bases match TRBD1. Germline V gives CDR1 MNHNS, CDR2 SASEGT. V dropped 4 bases and J dropped 5; count of bases not matched to a gene: 7. There are 15 residues in the CDR3. The CDR3 loop reads CASSVWDRVEDTQYF. The CDR3 bases are TGTGCCAGCAGTGTTTGGGACAGGGTTGAAGATACGCAGTATTTT.

The chain links TRBV28 to TRBJ1-4; 7 bases agree with TRBD1. After removal of 6 bases from V and 10 bases from J, the junction contained 11 bases not matched to a gene. This CDR3 is 14 amino acids long. Germline values: CDR1 MDHEN, CDR2 SYDVKM. CDR3 loop: CASRKTGRVGKLFF. Written as DNA, the CDR3 is TGTGCCAGCAGAAAGACAGGGAGAGTCGGAAAACTGTTTTTT.

This rearrangement joins TRBV5-1 to TRBJ1-1, with TRBD1 identical over 9 bases. V dropped 4 bases and J dropped 0; count of bases not matched to a gene: 7. This CDR3 spans 16 amino acids. The germline gives CDR1 SGHRS, CDR2 YFSETQ. CDR3 coding DNA: TGCGCCAGCAGCCCAGGGACAGGGACAATGAACACTGAAGCTTTCTTT. Translating it yields CASSPGTGTMNTEAFF.

The rearrangement uses TRBV4-1 and TRBJ2-3; D gene unclear. V was trimmed by 1 base and J by 3 bases, leaving 11 bases between them. There are 15 residues in the CDR3. Per the germline V gene, CDR1 is MGHRA and CDR2 is YSYEKL. The CDR3 sequence is CASSQVPLTTDTQYF. The CDR3 DNA reads as TGCGCCAGCAGCCAAGTACCACTTACTACAGATACGCAGTATTTT.

This chain joins TRBV6-1 and TRBJ2-5, with 11 positions matching TRBD2. From germline, CDR1 is MNHNS and CDR2 SASEGT. The CDR3 length is 15 residues. The trim removed 8 bases at V and 3 bases at J, leaving 8 bases unmatched. The CDR3, as DNA: TGTGCCAGCCACAACCCACTAGCGGGAGAAGAGACCCAGTACTTC. As protein: CASHNPLAGEETQYF.

This chain links TRBV20-1 with TRBJ2-4; D possibly corresponds to TRBD2 (5 bases). This CDR3 spans 16 amino acids. With 4 bases removed from V and 0 bases from J, the gap between germline ends came to 16 bases. Germline values: CDR1 DFQATT, CDR2 SNEGSKA (reference sequence). The CDR3 loop reads CSANRGLRLAKNIQYF. As DNA, the CDR3 is TGCAGTGCTAATCGAGGGCTCCGCTTAGCCAAAAACATTCAGTACTTC.

The chain carries TRBV4-3 and TRBJ2-5; 8 bases agree with TRBD2. V dropped 0 bases and J dropped 11; count of bases not matched to a gene: 14. Germline loops: CDR1 LGHNA, CDR2 YSLEER. The CDR3 consists of 16 residues. CDR3 DNA: TGCGCCAGCAGCCAAGATCCGGGCGGGGGGAGCAATGAGCAGTACTTC. Translating it yields CASSQDPGGGSNEQYF.

The chain employs TRBV20-1 and TRBJ1-2, with 7 bases matching TRBD1. CDR3 length: 13 residues. CDR1 and CDR2 from the germline V gene are DFQATT and SNEGSKA (reference sequence). With 3 bases clipped from V and 2 bases from J, the junction kept 3 bases outside the gene matches. CDR3 protein: CSASTGDNYGYTF. The DNA of the CDR3 is TGCAGTGCTAGTACAGGGGACAACTATGGCTACACCTTC.

The V and J genes are TRBV3-1 and TRBJ2-5; TRBD2 matches at 10 bases. From germline, CDR1 is LGHDT and CDR2 YNNKEL (reference sequence). Unmatched junction bases numbered 5, after V lost 4 bases and J lost 3 bases. The CDR3 length is 15 residues. The CDR3 reads CASSPSGSREETQYF. DNA of the CDR3: TGTGCCAGCAGCCCTAGCGGGAGCCGGGAAGAGACCCAGTACTTC.

The chain carries TRBV5-1 and TRBJ2-1, with 8 nucleotides matching TRBD2. The J call could be wrong; TRBJ2-7 is a better fit for the DNA end. Germline V CDR1 and CDR2: SGHRS, YFSETQ. The CDR3 runs 16 residues. The CDR3 loop is CASSSGRGGGYNEQYF. As DNA, the CDR3 is TGCGCCAGCAGCTCCGGGAGGGGTGGTGGATACAATGAGCAGTACTTC.

A word on this clonotype: One end of the junction is discordant with germline, which a read error may explain. This rearrangement joins TRBV7-9 to TRBJ2-3; no clear D. The CDR3 sequence is 12 residues long. Germline values: CDR1 SEHNR, CDR2 FQNEAQ (reference sequence). The DNA for the CDR3 is TGTTCCAGCAGCTTCATGACAGATACGCAGTATTTT. Translated, it gives CSSSFMTDTQYF.

The chain recombines TRBV2 with TRBJ1-2; 7 nucleotides agree with TRBD1. The CDR3 totals 15 residues. With V trimmed by 10 bases and J by 0 bases, 11 bases remained unmatched. The germline CDR1 and CDR2 sequences are SNHLY and FYNNEI. CDR3: CATTRGTSANYGYTF. As DNA, the CDR3 is TGTGCCACCACCAGGGGGACCTCAGCTAACTATGGCTACACCTTC.

This clonotype appeared a few times. J is TRBJ2-7 and V is TRBV9, with TRBD2 matching over 7 bases. V lost 7 bases, J lost 3 bases, and 13 bases stayed unmatched. There are 15 residues in the CDR3. The germline V gene has CDR1 SGDLS and CDR2 YYNGEE. CDR3 in amino acids: CASGQGGTKVYEQYF. The DNA of the CDR3 is TGTGCCAGCGGCCAAGGAGGGACTAAGGTCTACGAGCAGTACTTC.

This clonotype was seen just once. CDR3: CASSYRDRGRDTQYF. The CDR3 DNA reads as TGTGCCAGCAGTTACCGGGACAGGGGGAGAGATACGCAGTATTTT. This rearrangement joins TRBV27 to TRBJ2-3; 11 bases are a match to TRBD1. The CDR3 loop spans 15 amino acids. J lost 5 bases, V lost 4 bases, and 5 bases had no gene match. Looked up from germline, CDR1 is MNHEY and CDR2 is SMNVEV (reference sequence).

The J gene is TRBJ2-7, the V gene TRBV7-9; D is unresolved. CDR3 size: 16 residues. Germline CDR1 SEHNR, CDR2 FQNEAQ (reference sequence). V lost 4 bases and J 10 bases, leaving 26 bases between the germline ends. CDR3 nucleotides: TGTGCCAGCAGCTCCATTGGGCAGTTACGAACCTGGGGTCAGTACTTC. It yields the protein CASSSIGQLRTWGQYF.

This clonotype has only one observation. The V and J genes are TRBV20-1 and TRBJ2-5; weak D call: TRBD1 (5 bases). CDR1 DFQATT and CDR2 SNEGSKA come from the germline V gene (reference sequence). The V and J ends lost 0 bases and 11 bases respectively, with 19 bases between them. The CDR3 loop spans 14 amino acids. CDR3 DNA sequence: TGCAGTGCTAGAGAAGCAGGGCCGTACAATGAGCAGTACTTC. Its protein is CSAREAGPYNEQYF.

The chain recombines TRBV29-1 with TRBJ2-4; perhaps TRBD1 as D (8 bases). The assigned J gene may be wrong: the sequence end matches TRBJ2-7 better. The CDR3 is 19 amino acids. CDR1 SQVTM and CDR2 ANQGSEA come from the germline V gene. The CDR3 nucleotides read TGCAGCGTTGAAGATCAGGACAGGGATGAGCGGGAAGGGGTCTACGAGCAGTACTTC. As protein: CSVEDQDRDEREGVYEQYF.

The J gene is TRBJ1-1, the V gene TRBV6-6, with a weak D call TRBD1 (6 bases). Germline V gene data show CDR1 as MNHNY and CDR2 as SVGAGI (reference sequence). V lost 2 bases and J 4 bases, leaving 11 bases between the germline ends. The CDR3 loop spans 14 amino acids. The CDR3 DNA follows: TGTGCCAGCAGTTACCTTGGACAGCCCACTGAAGCTTTCTTT. It encodes CASSYLGQPTEAFF.

This clonotype was found a few times. The V call is TRBV25-1, the J call TRBJ1-2; TRBD1 might be the D (5 bases). Trimming shortened V by 5 bases and J by 7 bases, and 14 bases separated the two germline ends. The CDR3 has 13 residues. The germline gives CDR1 MGHDK, CDR2 SYGVNS. CDR3 DNA: TGTGCCAGCAGTAAAGTCGGGACCTTTGGCTACACCTTC. Translating gives CASSKVGTFGYTF.

This clonotype showed up just a few times. The V gene is TRBV27, the J gene TRBJ2-7; 8 bases line up with TRBD1. V lost 6 bases, J lost 0 bases, and 4 bases stayed unmatched. Germline V gives CDR1 MNHEY, CDR2 SMNVEV (reference sequence). The CDR3 has 14 amino acids. The CDR3 DNA is TGTGCCAGCAGGGGGGACAGGTACTCCTACGAGCAGTACTTC. Protein sequence: CASRGDRYSYEQYF.

Concerning this clonotype itself: This may be a read error, as it is one base from a much larger clone. The V call is TRBV28, the J call TRBJ1-4; D unresolved. The CDR3 sequence is 11 residues long. Looked up from germline, CDR1 is MDHEN and CDR2 is SYDVKM. Between the trimmed V and J ends, which lost 5 bases and 8 bases, there was a span of 6 bases. Here the CDR3 reads CASSGVEKLFF. The CDR3 DNA follows: TGTGCCAGCAGTGGGGTGGAAAAACTGTTTTTT.

This clonotype was seen more than once but under ten times. The chain carries TRBV20-1 and TRBJ2-1, with 9 bases lining up with TRBD1. CDR1 is DFQATT, CDR2 SNEGSKA, per germline (reference sequence). The CDR3 totals 16 residues. J gave up 3 bases and V 1 base, and 7 bases lay outside the gene matches. Here the CDR3 DNA reads TGCAGTGCTAGAGTTACCGGGACAGGGCTCTACAATGAGCAGTTCTTC. Its translation is CSARVTGTGLYNEQFF.

The CDR3 protein is CASSFGTSTGELFF. As DNA, the CDR3 is TGTGCCAGCAGTTTCGGGACATCGACCGGGGAGCTGTTTTTT. The chain combines TRBV28 with TRBJ2-2; TRBD1 is a possible D gene (6 bases). CDR3 length equals 14 residues. Germline CDR1 reads MDHEN; CDR2 reads SYDVKM. Trimming took off 3 bases at V and 5 bases at J, with 10 bases between the two ends.